This T cell receptor (beta chain) was sequenced during a study of T-cell memory formation after mild COVID-19. The CDR3 extends over 18 amino acids. Trimming removed 2 bases at V and 5 bases at J, with 22 bases between. Germline V gene sequence: CDR1 MNHEY, CDR2 SVGAGI. TCRalpha and TCRbeta libraries used 5'RACE with constant-segment primers and UMIs. TCRdb re-called the 5' RACE reads with MiXCR, one entry per CDR3 protein. The sample has more than 100,000 distinct CDR3 sequences; 15% to 20% are singletons. V is TRBV6-5 and J is TRBJ1-5; perhaps TRBD1 as D (6 bases). Sequencing used PBMCs or a T cell subset sorted from them (not recorded which). The clonotype was recovered from a man aged 18 to 29 who had mild COVID-19 (a few samples of this study predate the infection). Cell type and time point are not known. CDR3 loop: CASSYRDQRDILHQPQHF. For the CDR3, the DNA is TGTGCCAGCAGTTACCGGGATCAAAGGGACATTTTGCATCAGCCCCAGCATTTT.